A selection of T cell receptor beta chains follows, all from one sample in a study of OX40 agonist ivuxolimab in advanced cancers. Assay: immunoSEQ multiplex PCR; the TCRdb copy retains only in-frame clones and omits some. Of tens of thousands of clones detected, about 80% appear once; the ten largest clones hold less than 3.5%. The sample consisted of CD4+ or CD8+ T cells sorted from blood, taken in a trial of the OX40 agonist ivuxolimab. The receptors were gathered from an adult with an advanced solid tumor such as melanoma, head and neck, liver or kidney cancer. Both conserved end residues are part of each CDR3. The order of the fields is clone size, J gene, V gene, CDR3 protein. Clone size, where shown, is once, few, many, or a class for clones that have expanded.

-	TRBJ2-2	TRBV5-8	CASRPGGRAIGELFF
-	TRBJ1-3	TRBV5-1	CASSLGAVSGNTIYF
-	TRBJ1-1	TRBV5-6	CASSSGRTEAFF
few	TRBJ2-2	TRBV9	CASSAMPGAGELFF
-	TRBJ2-5	TRBV28	CASSWDRSATQYF
few	TRBJ2-1	TRBV6-5	CATNFWAGGENEQFF
-	TRBJ1-1	TRBV5-5	CASSLVVSMNTEAFF
-	TRBJ1-5	TRBV4-1	CASSRELRTDNQPQHF
few	TRBJ2-7	TRBV7-8	CASSPSGTGSYEQYF
-	TRBJ1-5	TRBV11-2	CASSLEADQPQHF
-	TRBJ1-2	TRBV29-1	CSAERINYGYTF
-	TRBJ2-2	TRBV7-3	CASSSESPGTGPGELFF
once	TRBJ1-1	TRBV19	CATAEKGGWTEAFF
-	TRBJ1-1	TRBV7-9	CASSPRDRVNTEAFF
-	TRBJ2-5	TRBV7-9	CASSRGQGGETQYF
-	TRBJ2-3	TRBV6-5	CASRHSGDTDTQYF
-	TRBJ1-1	TRBV7-2	CASRQQGNTEAFF
-	-	TRBV7-2	CASSLVSGTEYEQYF
-	TRBJ2-3	TRBV9	CASSVDIGQTSSTDTQYF
-	TRBJ1-6	TRBV2	CASSARTGESSPLHF
-	TRBJ1-2	TRBV18	CASSPDRANYGYTF
few	TRBJ1-6	TRBV4-2	CASSQDPGQNNSPLHF
-	TRBJ2-5	TRBV5-4	CASSLKQGQETQYF
few	TRBJ2-1	TRBV4-1	CASSLPPPGQYDNEQFF
-	TRBJ1-2	TRBV2	CASRSTVYGYTF
-	TRBJ2-5	TRBV6-6	CASSYSRETQYF